This T cell receptor beta chain was identified in a study of cytomegalovirus exposure and HLA in healthy donors. Study results and caveats: For most TCR beta V segments, an earlier analysis put the productive rate at about 90% or about 30% of the time.

Primers for the PCR totalled 60 Vbeta and 13 Jbeta. Clones were read by immunoSEQ multiplex PCR, and TCRdb kept only the in-frame ones, dropping some. The sample holds some 120,000 clones, roughly 70% seen once. This clone was counted a few times. Its cognate antigen is unknown. The V segment lost 2 bases and the J segment 9 bases; nucleotides outside the gene matches: 5. The germline V gene has CDR1 SGHKS and CDR2 YYEKEE (reference sequence). The CDR3 consists of 14 residues. This chain uses TRBV5-5 with TRBJ1-6, with 7 nucleotides matching TRBD1. This receptor was obtained from a woman aged 40 to 50 in good health and CMV-seropositive. The sequenced material came from PBMCs. This CDR3 reads CASSFTGEGSPLHF. Written as DNA, the CDR3 is TGTGCCAGCAGCTTCACAGGGGAAGGTTCACCCCTCCACTTT.